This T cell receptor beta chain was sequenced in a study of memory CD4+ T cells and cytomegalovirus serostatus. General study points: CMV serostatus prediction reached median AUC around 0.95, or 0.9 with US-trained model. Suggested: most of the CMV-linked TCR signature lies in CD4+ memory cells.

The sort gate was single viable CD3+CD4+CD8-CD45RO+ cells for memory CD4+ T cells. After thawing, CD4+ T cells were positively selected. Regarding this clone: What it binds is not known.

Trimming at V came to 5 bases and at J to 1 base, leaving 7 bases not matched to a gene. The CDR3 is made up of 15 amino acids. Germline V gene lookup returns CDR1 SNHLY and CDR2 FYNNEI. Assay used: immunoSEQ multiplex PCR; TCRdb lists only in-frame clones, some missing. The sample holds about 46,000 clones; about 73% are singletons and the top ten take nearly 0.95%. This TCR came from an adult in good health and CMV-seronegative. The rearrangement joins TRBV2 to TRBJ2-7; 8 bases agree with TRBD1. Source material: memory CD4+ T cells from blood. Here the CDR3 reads CASSPGGLPSYEQYF. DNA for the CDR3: TGTGCCAGCAGTCCAGGGGGCCTCCCGTCCTACGAGCAGTACTTC.